This T cell receptor (beta chain) was profiled in a study of beta chain features in type 1 diabetes. This clone occurred a few times. Isolation of CD4+ naive, central memory, regulatory and stem cell-like memory cells was achieved by sorting via CD45RO/CCR7/CD25/CD127/CD95/CD27. After removal of 7 bases from V and 0 bases from J, the junction contained 5 bases not matched to a gene. Per the germline V gene, CDR1 is LNHDA and CDR2 is SQIVND (reference sequence). The CDR3 extends over 15 amino acids. The whole isolated RNA underwent reverse transcription, so sequencing captured expressed TCRB transcripts. The data were produced by immunoSEQ multiplex PCR, yet TCRdb's version contains in-frame clones alone and is incomplete. Among about 150,000 clones, approximately 9.1% were seen once, and the ten largest hold 2% to 3%.

The clonotype was recovered from a woman aged 18-29 years in good health. Sequences were obtained from central memory CD4+ T cells from blood. The gene calls are TRBV19 and TRBJ1-5, with 8 bases aligning to TRBD1. CDR3 loop: CASTAGGYSNQPQHF. The CDR3 DNA is TGTGCCAGTACCGCAGGGGGCTATAGCAATCAGCCCCAGCATTTT.